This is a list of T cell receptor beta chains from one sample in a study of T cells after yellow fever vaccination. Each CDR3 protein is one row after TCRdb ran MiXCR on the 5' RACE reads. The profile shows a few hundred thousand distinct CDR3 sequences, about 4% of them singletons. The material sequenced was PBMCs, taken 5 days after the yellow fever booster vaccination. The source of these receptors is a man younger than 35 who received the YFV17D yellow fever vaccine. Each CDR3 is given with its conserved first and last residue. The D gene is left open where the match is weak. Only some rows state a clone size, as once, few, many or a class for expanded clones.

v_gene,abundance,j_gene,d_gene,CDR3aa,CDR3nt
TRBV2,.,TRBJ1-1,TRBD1,CASLRGVDTEAFF,TGTGCCAGCCTCAGGGGGGTAGACACTGAAGCTTTCTTT
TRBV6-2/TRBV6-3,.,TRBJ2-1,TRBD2,CASRASGADNEQFF,TGTGCCAGCAGGGCGAGCGGGGCGGACAATGAGCAGTTCTTC
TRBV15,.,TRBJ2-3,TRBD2,CATSRVSGVADTQYF,TGTGCCACCAGCAGGGTCAGCGGGGTTGCAGATACGCAGTATTTT
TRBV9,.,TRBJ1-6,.,CASSVQWGNSPLHF,TGTGCCAGCAGCGTGCAGTGGGGGAATTCACCCCTCCACTTT
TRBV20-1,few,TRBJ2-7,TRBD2,CSASSSGGYEQYF,TGCAGTGCTAGCTCTAGCGGGGGATACGAGCAGTACTTC
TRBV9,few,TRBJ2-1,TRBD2,CASSAASGGPLWSSYNEQFF,TGTGCCAGCAGCGCCGCTAGCGGGGGGCCCCTCTGGAGCTCCTACAATGAGCAGTTCTTC
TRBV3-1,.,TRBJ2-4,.,CASSQEGGRRNIQYF,TGTGCCAGCAGCCAAGAGGGGGGACGGAGAAACATTCAGTACTTC
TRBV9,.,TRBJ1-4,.,CASSVSGTIGEKLFF,TGTGCCAGCAGCGTCTCCGGGACAATTGGTGAAAAACTGTTTTTT
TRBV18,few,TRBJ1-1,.,CASSPQKGDTEAFF,TGTGCCAGCTCACCACAAAAGGGGGACACTGAAGCTTTCTTT
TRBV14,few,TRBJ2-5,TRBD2,CASSQWRGRMETQYF,TGTGCCAGCAGCCAATGGCGGGGGAGGATGGAGACCCAGTACTTC
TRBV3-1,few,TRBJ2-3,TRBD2,CASSPGGGAGTGDTQYF,TGTGCCAGCAGCCCAGGTGGTGGAGCGGGGACGGGAGATACGCAGTATTTT
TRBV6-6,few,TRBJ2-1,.,CASSYLWYNEQFF,TGTGCCAGCAGTTACTTATGGTACAATGAGCAGTTCTTC
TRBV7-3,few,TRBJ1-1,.,CASSRQYNTEAFF,TGTGCCAGCAGCCGACAGTACAACACTGAAGCTTTCTTT
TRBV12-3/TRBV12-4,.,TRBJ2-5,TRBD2,CASSPGLAGVPLQETQYF,TGTGCCAGCAGTCCCGGACTAGCGGGGGTTCCGTTGCAAGAGACCCAGTACTTC
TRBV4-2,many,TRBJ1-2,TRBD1,CASSQAGDREYYGYTF,TGTGCCAGCAGCCAGGCCGGGGACAGGGAATACTATGGCTACACCTTC
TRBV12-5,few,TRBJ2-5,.,CASGLAAGQETQYF,TGTGCTAGTGGTTTGGCCGCCGGACAAGAGACCCAGTACTTC
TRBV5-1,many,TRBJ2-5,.,CASSLEGEGETQYF,TGCGCCAGCAGCTTGGAGGGGGAAGGGGAGACCCAGTACTTC
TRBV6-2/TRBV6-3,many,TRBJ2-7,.,CASAGIVYEQYF,TGTGCCAGTGCCGGGATAGTCTACGAGCAGTACTTC
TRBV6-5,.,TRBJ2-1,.,CASTRQGSSSYNEQFF,TGTGCCAGCACCCGTCAGGGGTCGAGCTCCTACAATGAGCAGTTCTTC
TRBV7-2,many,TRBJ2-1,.,CASSLGWGRTYNEQFF,TGTGCCAGCAGCTTAGGGTGGGGGCGCACCTACAATGAGCAGTTCTTC
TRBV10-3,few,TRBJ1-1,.,CAIRTDLNTEAFF,TGTGCCATCCGGACAGACCTGAACACTGAAGCTTTCTTT
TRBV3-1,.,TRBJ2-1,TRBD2,CASSQGGGGADEQFF,TGTGCCAGCAGCCAAGGGGGCGGGGGGGCCGATGAGCAGTTCTTC
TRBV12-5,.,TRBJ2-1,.,CASGLVRDPQFF,TGTGCTAGTGGTTTGGTCCGGGACCCGCAGTTCTTC
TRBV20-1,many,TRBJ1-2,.,CSASRGFGEDYGYTF,TGCAGTGCTAGCAGGGGCTTCGGGGAGGACTATGGCTACACCTTC
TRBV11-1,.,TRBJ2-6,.,CASSTSGAGANVLTF,TGTGCCAGCAGCACATCAGGGGCTGGGGCCAACGTCCTGACTTTC
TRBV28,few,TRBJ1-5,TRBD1,CASQDRVSRSNQPQHF,TGTGCCAGCCAGGACAGGGTTTCAAGGAGCAATCAGCCCCAGCATTTT
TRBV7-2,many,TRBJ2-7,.,CASSLVRWGFYEQYF,TGTGCCAGCAGCTTAGTTCGCTGGGGTTTCTACGAGCAGTACTTC
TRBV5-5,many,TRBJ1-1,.,CASSGRGLTEAFF,TGTGCCAGCAGTGGGCGGGGCCTCACTGAAGCTTTCTTT
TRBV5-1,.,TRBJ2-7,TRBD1,CASSGITGQGYYEQYF,TGCGCCAGCAGCGGAATAACGGGACAGGGTTACTACGAGCAGTACTTC
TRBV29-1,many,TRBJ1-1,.,CSVEGGQNTEAFF,TGCAGCGTTGAAGGGGGCCAGAACACTGAAGCTTTCTTT
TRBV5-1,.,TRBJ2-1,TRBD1,CASSFGQAHFGAHNEQFF,TGCGCCAGCAGCTTCGGACAGGCCCATTTCGGGGCCCACAATGAGCAGTTCTTC
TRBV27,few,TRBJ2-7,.,CASRTGPGWTYEQYF,TGTGCCAGCAGGACGGGACCCGGGTGGACCTACGAGCAGTACTTC
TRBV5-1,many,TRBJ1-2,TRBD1,CASSAQGNGYTF,TGCGCCAGCAGCGCACAGGGGAATGGCTACACCTTC
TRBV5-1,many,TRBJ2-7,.,CASSNQGLSYEQYF,TGCGCCAGCAGCAACCAGGGCCTCTCCTACGAGCAGTACTTC
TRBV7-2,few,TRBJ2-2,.,CASSLRGQSGELFF,TGTGCCAGCAGCCTCCGCGGACAGTCCGGGGAGCTGTTTTTT
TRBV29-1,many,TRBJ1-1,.,CSVFQQVNTEAFF,TGCAGCGTTTTTCAACAGGTGAACACTGAAGCTTTCTTT
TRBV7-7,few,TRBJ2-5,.,CASSLREMGETQYF,TGTGCTAGCAGCTTAAGGGAGATGGGGGAGACCCAGTACTTC
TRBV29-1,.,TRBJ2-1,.,CSVEELYNEQFF,TGCAGCGTTGAAGAACTCTACAATGAGCAGTTCTTC
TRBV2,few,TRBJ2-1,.,CARQGYNEQFF,TGTGCCAGGCAGGGGTACAATGAGCAGTTCTTC
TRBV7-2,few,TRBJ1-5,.,CASSLSWAPNQPQHF,TGTGCCAGCAGCTTATCGTGGGCGCCGAATCAGCCCCAGCATTTT
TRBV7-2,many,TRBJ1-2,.,CASSLLWDGYTF,TGTGCCAGCAGCTTACTTTGGGATGGCTACACCTTC
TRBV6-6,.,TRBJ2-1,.,CASSYTKGAFSSYNEQFF,TGTGCCAGCAGTTACACCAAAGGAGCGTTTAGCTCCTACAATGAGCAGTTCTTC
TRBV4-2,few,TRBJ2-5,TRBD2,CASSQVPGLGQETQYF,TGTGCCAGCAGCCAAGTCCCTGGACTAGGACAAGAGACCCAGTACTTC
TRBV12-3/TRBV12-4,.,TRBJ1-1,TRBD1,CASSTGALNTEAFF,TGTGCCAGTTCGACAGGGGCCTTGAACACTGAAGCTTTCTTT
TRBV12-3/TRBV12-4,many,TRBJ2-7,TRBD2,CASSSRGGSSYEQYF,TGTGCCAGCAGTAGCCGGGGGGGATCCTCCTACGAGCAGTACTTC
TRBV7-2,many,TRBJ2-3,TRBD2,CASSPTSGGFTDTQYF,TGTGCCAGCAGTCCTACTAGCGGGGGTTTCACAGATACGCAGTATTTT
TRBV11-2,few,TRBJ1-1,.,CASSFIGRRNTEAFF,TGTGCCAGCAGCTTCATCGGACGGAGGAACACTGAAGCTTTCTTT
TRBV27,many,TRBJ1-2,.,CASSLAGRYGYTF,TGTGCCAGCAGTTTAGCGGGGAGGTATGGCTACACCTTC
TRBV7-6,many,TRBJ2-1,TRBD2,CASSQGLAGLYNEQFF,TGTGCCAGCAGCCAGGGACTAGCGGGCCTCTACAATGAGCAGTTCTTC
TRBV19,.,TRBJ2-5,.,CASSIVSQETQYF,TGTGCCAGTAGTATCGTTAGCCAGGAGACCCAGTACTTC
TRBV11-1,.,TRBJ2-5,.,CASRSPRTQETQYF,TGTGCCAGCAGATCCCCCCGGACCCAAGAGACCCAGTACTTC
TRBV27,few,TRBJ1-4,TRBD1,CASSLSTGVSGKLFF,TGTGCCAGCAGTTTATCTACAGGGGTGTCGGGAAAACTGTTTTTT
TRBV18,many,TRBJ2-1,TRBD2,CASSLSGGDEQFF,TGTGCCAGCTCCCTTTCGGGAGGTGATGAGCAGTTCTTC
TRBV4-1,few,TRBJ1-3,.,CASSDHSGNTIYF,TGCGCCAGCAGCGACCATTCTGGAAACACCATATATTTT
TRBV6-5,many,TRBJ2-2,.,CASSPMSPGELFF,TGTGCCAGCAGCCCCATGAGCCCCGGGGAGCTGTTTTTT
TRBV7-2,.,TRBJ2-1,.,CASSYPQGFGREQFF,TGTGCCAGCAGCTACCCTCAGGGTTTCGGGCGCGAGCAGTTCTTC
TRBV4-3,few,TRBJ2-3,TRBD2,CASSQLSGGVDTQYF,TGCGCCAGCAGCCAACTATCCGGGGGGGTAGATACGCAGTATTTT
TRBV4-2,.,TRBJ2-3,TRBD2,CASSPRLAEYGQYF,TGTGCCAGCAGCCCTCGACTAGCTGAATACGGGCAGTATTTT
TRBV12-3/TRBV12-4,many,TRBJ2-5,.,CASSSNRVKETQYF,TGTGCCAGCAGTTCAAACAGGGTCAAAGAGACCCAGTACTTC